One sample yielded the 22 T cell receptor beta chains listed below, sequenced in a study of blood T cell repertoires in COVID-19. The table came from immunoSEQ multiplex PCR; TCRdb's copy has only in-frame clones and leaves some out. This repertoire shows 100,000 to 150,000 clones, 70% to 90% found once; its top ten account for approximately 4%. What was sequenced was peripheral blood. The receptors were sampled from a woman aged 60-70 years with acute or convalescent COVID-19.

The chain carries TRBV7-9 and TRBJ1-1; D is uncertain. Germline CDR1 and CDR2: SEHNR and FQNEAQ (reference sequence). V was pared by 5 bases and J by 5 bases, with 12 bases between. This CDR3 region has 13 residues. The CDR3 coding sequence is TGTGCCAGCAGCCTGGACTTGGATACTGAAGCTTTCTTT. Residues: CASSLDLDTEAFF.

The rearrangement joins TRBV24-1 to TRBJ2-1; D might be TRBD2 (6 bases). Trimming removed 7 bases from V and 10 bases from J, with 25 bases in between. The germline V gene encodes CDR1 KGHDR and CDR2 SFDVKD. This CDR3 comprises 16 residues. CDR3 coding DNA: TGTGCCACCAGCAGCTCGGGAGCGGAAGGTCGCGGAGAGCAGTTCTTC. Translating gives CATSSSGAEGRGEQFF.

The CDR3 here is CASSQTGTGGLSDYGYTF. The CDR3 bases are TGCGCCAGCAGCCAAACCGGGACAGGGGGCTTGTCTGACTATGGCTACACCTTC. J is TRBJ1-2 and V is TRBV4-1, with 12 bases lining up with TRBD1. Germline V gives CDR1 MGHRA, CDR2 YSYEKL. V lost 2 bases to trimming and J lost 3 bases; unmatched junction nucleotides: 10. CDR3 length: 18 amino acids.

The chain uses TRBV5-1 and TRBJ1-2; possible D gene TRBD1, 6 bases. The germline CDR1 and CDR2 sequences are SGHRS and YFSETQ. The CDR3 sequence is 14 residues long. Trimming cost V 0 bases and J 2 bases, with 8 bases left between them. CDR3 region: CASSLAGGNYGYTF. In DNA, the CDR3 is TGCGCCAGCAGCTTGGCGGGGGGCAACTATGGCTACACCTTC.

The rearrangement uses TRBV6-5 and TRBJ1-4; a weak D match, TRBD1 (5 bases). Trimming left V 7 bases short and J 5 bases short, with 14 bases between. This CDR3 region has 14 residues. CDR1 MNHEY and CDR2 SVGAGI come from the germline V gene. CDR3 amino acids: CASTPGLRNEKLFF. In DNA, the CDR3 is TGTGCCAGCACCCCGGGACTTCGGAATGAAAAACTGTTTTTT.

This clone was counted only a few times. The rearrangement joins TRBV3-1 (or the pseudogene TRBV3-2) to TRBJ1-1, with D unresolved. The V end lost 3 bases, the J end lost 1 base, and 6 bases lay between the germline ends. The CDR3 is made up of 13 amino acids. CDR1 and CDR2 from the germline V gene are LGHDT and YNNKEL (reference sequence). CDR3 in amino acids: CASSQRQNTEAFF. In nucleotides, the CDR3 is TGTGCCAGCAGCCAGAGACAGAACACTGAAGCTTTCTTT.

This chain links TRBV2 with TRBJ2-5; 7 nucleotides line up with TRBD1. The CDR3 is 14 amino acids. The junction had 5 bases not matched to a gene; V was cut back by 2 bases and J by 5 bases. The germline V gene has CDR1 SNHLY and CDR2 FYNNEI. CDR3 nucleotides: TGTGCCAGCAGTGAACAGGGGGAGTCGGAGACCCAGTACTTC. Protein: CASSEQGESETQYF.

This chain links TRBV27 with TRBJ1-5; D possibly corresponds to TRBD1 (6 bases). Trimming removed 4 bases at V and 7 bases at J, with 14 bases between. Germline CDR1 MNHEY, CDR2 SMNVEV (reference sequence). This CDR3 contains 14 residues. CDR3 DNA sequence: TGTGCCAGCAGTTCACAGGGTTTTTCACAGCCCCAGCATTTT. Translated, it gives CASSSQGFSQPQHF.

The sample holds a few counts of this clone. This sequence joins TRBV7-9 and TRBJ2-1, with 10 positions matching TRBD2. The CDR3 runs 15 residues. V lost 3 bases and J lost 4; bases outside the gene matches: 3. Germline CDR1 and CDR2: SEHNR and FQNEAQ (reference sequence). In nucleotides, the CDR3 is TGTGCCAGCAGCTTTCTAGCGGGAGAATACAATGAGCAGTTCTTC. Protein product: CASSFLAGEYNEQFF.

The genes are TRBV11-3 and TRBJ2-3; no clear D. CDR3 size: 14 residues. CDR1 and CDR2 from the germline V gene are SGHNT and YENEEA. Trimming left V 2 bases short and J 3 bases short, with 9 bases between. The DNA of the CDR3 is TGTGCCAGCAGCTTATCCTCCCCGACAGATACGCAGTATTTT. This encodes CASSLSSPTDTQYF. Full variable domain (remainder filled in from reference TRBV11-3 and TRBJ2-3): EAGVVQSPRYKIIEKKQPVAFWCNPISGHNTLYWYLQNLGQGPELLIRYENEEAVDDSQLPKDRFSAERLKGVDSTLKIQPAELGDSAVYLCASSLSSPTDTQYFGPGTRLTVL.

CDR3 sequence reads: CASSLEQAYNEQFF. DNA for the CDR3: TGTGCCAGCAGCTTGGAACAGGCCTACAATGAGCAGTTCTTC. The chain carries TRBV5-4 and TRBJ2-1; the D gene is possibly TRBD1 (5 bases). In germline, CDR1 is SGHNT, CDR2 YYREEE (reference sequence). The germline V and J ends were trimmed by 0 bases and 2 bases, with 6 bases remaining between them. The CDR3 runs 14 residues.

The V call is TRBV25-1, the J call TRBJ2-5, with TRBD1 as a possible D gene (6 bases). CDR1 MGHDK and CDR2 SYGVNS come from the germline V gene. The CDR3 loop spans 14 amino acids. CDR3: CGVGQRTSIETQYF. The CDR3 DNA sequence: TGTGGAGTCGGACAGCGTACTTCTATAGAGACCCAGTACTTC.

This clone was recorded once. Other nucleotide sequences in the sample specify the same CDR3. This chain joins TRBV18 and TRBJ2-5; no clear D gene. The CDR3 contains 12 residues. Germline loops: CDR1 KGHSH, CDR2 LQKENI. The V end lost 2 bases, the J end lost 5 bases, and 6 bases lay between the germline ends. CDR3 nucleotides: TGTGCCAGCTCACCAACGCAGGAGACCCAGTACTTC. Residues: CASSPTQETQYF.

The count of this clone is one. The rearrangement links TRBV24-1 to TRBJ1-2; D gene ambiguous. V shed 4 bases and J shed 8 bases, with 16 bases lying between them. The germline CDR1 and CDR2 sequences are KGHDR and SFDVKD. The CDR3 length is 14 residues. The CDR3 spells CATSDPGSIEGYTF. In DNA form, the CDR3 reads TGTGCCACCAGTGACCCGGGAAGTATAGAGGGCTACACCTTC.

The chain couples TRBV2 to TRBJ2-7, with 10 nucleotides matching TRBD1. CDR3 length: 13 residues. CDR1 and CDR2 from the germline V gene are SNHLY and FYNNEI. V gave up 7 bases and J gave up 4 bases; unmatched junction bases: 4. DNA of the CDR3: TGTGCCAGCACGGGACAGGGGCTGTACGAGCAGTACTTC. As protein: CASTGQGLYEQYF.

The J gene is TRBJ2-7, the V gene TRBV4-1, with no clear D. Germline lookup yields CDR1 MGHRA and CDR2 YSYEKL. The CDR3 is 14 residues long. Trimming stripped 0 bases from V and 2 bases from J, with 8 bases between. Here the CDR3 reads CASSQDIVTYEQYF. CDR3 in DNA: TGCGCCAGCAGCCAAGATATCGTTACCTACGAGCAGTACTTC.

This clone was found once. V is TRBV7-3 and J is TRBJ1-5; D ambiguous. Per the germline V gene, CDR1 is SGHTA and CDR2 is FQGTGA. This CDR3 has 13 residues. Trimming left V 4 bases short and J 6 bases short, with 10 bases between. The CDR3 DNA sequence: TGTGCCAGCAGCTCCCAAGAGGGTCAGCCCCAGCATTTT. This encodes CASSSQEGQPQHF.

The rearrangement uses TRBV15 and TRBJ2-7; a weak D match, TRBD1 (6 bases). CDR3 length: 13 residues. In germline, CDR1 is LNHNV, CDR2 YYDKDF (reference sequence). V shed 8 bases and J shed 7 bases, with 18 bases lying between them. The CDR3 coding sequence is TGTGCCACCTCCCGACTGGGGGCTGGGGAGCAGTACTTC. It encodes CATSRLGAGEQYF.

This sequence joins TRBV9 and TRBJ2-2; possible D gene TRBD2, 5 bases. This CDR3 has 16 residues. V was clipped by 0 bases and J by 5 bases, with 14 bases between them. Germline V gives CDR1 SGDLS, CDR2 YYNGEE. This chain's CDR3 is CASSVGLALGTGELFF. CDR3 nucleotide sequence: TGTGCCAGCAGCGTAGGGCTAGCCCTGGGGACCGGGGAGCTGTTTTTT.

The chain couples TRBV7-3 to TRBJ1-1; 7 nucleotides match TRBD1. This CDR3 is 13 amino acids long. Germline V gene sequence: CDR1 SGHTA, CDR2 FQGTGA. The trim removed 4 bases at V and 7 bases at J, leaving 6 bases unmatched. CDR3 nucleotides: TGTGCCAGCAGCTCTAGCCGGGACAGTGAAGCTTTCTTT. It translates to CASSSSRDSEAFF.

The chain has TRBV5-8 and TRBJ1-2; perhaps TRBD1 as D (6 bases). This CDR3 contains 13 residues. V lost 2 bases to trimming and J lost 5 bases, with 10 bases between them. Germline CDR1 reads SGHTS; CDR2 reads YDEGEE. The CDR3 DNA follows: TGTGCCAGCAGCTTAGGGACAACTTATGGCTACACCTTC. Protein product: CASSLGTTYGYTF.

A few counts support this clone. In DNA, the CDR3 is TGTGCCAGCAGTTTGTTGGCAGGGAATGAAAAACTGTTTTTT. Protein product: CASSLLAGNEKLFF. This sequence joins TRBV28 and TRBJ1-4, with a possible D match to TRBD1 (5 bases). Germline CDR1 and CDR2: MDHEN and SYDVKM. This CDR3 contains 14 residues. Trimming shortened V by 3 bases and J by 5 bases, and 10 bases separated the two germline ends. The complete variable domain, with remaining parts taken from reference TRBV28 and TRBJ1-4, reads DVKVTQSSRYLVKRTGEKVFLECVQDMDHENMFWYRQDPGLGLRLIYFSYDVKMKEKGDIPEGYSVSREKKERFSLILESASTNQTSMYLCASSLLAGNEKLFFGSGTQLSVL.